Sequencing of this T cell receptor (beta chain) was carried out in a study of CD8 T cells in ankylosing spondylitis. Concerning this clonotype itself: The antigen remains undetermined.

Study results and limitations: Clones linked to the disease showed a CD8+ phenotype. They occurred at relatively low frequencies in peripheral blood. From matched ankylosing spondylitis synovial fluid, disease-linked clones were reportedly recovered at significantly enriched levels. Among TCR beta sequences, a motif of under ten highly homologous variants appeared characteristic of ankylosing spondylitis blood.

Using quantitative 5'-RACE with molecular barcodes, the authors made TCR beta libraries. MiXCR, run by TCRdb on the 5' RACE reads, gives a single entry per CDR3 protein. The sample shows roughly 440,000 distinct CDR3 sequences, roughly 15% of them seen only once. The sequenced sample consisted of blood, either unsorted or a sorted T cell fraction (not recorded which). The origin of this receptor is a male donor with ankylosing spondylitis.

For the CDR3, the DNA is TGCAGTGCTAGGGGAGGGTACGGAAACAATCAGCCCCAGCATTTT. This sequence encodes CSARGGYGNNQPQHF. This chain joins TRBV20-1 and TRBJ1-5; D not resolved. The CDR3 totals 15 residues. Germline assignment: CDR1 DFQATT and CDR2 SNEGSKA (reference sequence). Trimming shortened V by 3 bases and J by 3 bases, and 15 bases separated the two germline ends.